The present TCR beta chain was sequenced within a study of blood T cell repertoires in COVID-19. Study context: The United States, Italy and Spain were the sources of the acute and convalescent COVID-19 samples.

Generated by immunoSEQ multiplex PCR, the TCRdb table keeps only in-frame clones and is missing some. The sample yields some 330,000 clones, 75% to 90% seen once. The CDR3 runs to 18 residues. CDR1 KGHSH and CDR2 LQKENI come from the germline V gene. Unmatched junction bases numbered 9, after V lost 0 bases and J lost 4 bases. Participants were placed into cohorts based on the clinical history they reported. Sequenced: PBMCs or T cells enriched from blood (not recorded which). This TCR was recovered from a young man who had recovered from COVID-19. The chain employs TRBV18 and TRBJ2-3, with 11 bases aligning to TRBD2. The DNA of the CDR3 is TGTGCCAGCTCACCACCGGTCGGTAGCGGGGGGGTCGCAGATACGCAGTATTTT. Translated: CASSPPVGSGGVADTQYF.